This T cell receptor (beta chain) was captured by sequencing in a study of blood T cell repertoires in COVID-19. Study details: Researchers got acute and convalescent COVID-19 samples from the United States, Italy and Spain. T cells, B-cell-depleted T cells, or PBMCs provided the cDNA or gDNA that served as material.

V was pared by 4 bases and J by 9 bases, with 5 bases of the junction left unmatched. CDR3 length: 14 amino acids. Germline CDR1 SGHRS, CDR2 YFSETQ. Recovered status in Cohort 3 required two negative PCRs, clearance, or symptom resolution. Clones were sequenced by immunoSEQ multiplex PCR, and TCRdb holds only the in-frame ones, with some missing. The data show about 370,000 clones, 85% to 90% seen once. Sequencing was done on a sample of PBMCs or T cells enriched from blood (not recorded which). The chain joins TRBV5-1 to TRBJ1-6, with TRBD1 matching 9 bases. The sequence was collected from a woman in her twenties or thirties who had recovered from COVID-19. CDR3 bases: TGCGCCAGCAGCGTGGGACAGGGTTCTTCACCCCTCCACTTT. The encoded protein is CASSVGQGSSPLHF.